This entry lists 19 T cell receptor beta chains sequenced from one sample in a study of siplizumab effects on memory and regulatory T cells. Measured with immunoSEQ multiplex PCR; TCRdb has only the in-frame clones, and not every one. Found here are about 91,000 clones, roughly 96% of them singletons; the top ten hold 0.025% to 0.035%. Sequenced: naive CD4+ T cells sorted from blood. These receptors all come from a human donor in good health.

The CDR3 is CASSPGQPYEQYF. The CDR3 coding sequence is TGTGCCAGCTCACCGGGACAGCCCTACGAGCAGTACTTC. The gene calls are TRBV18 and TRBJ2-7; 7 bases are shared with TRBD1. The CDR3 spans 13 residues. Germline V gene data show CDR1 as KGHSH and CDR2 as LQKENI. V gave up 3 bases and J gave up 2 bases; unmatched junction bases: 1.

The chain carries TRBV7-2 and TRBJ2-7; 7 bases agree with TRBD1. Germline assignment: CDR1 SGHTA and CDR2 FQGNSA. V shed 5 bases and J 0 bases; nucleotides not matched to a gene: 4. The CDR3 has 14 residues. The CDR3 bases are TGTGCCAGCAGCCCGGGACAGAGCTCCTACGAGCAGTACTTC. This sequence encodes CASSPGQSSYEQYF.

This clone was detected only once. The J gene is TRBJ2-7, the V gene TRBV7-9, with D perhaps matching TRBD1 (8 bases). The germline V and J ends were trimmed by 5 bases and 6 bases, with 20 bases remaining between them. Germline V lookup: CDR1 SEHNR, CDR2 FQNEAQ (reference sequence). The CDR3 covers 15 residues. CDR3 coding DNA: TGTGCCAGCAGCCCGGGGGGTGGACAGGGTCGCGAGCAGTACTTC. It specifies CASSPGGGQGREQYF.

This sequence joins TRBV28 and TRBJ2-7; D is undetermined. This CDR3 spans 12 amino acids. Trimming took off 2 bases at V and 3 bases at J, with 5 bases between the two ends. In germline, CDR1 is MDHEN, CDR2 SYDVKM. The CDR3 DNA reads TGTGCCAGCAGTTTAACGGGCTACGAGCAGTACTTC. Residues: CASSLTGYEQYF.

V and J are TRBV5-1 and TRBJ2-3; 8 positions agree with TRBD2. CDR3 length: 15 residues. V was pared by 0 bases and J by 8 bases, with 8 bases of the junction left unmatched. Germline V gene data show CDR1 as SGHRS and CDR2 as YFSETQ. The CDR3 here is CASSLGQTSEGTQYF. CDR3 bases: TGCGCCAGCAGCTTGGGACAGACTAGCGAAGGTACGCAGTATTTT. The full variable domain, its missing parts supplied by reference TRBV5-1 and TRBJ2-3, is KAGVTQTPRYLIKTRGQQVTLSCSPISGHRSVSWYQQTPGQGLQFLFEYFSETQRNKGNFPGRFSGRQFSNSRSEMNVSTLELGDSALYLCASSLGQTSEGTQYFGPGTRLTVL.

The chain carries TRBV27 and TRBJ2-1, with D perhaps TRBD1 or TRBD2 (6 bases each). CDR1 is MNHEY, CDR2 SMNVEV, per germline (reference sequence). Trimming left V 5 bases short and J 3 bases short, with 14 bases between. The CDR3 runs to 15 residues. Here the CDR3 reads CASSPPGASYNEQFF. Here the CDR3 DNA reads TGTGCCAGCAGTCCGCCGGGGGCAAGCTACAATGAGCAGTTCTTC.

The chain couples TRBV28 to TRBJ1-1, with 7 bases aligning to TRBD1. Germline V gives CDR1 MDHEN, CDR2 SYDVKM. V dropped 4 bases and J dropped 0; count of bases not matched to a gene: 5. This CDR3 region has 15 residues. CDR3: CASSSDRVMNTEAFF. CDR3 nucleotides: TGTGCCAGCAGTTCCGACAGGGTAATGAACACTGAAGCTTTCTTT.

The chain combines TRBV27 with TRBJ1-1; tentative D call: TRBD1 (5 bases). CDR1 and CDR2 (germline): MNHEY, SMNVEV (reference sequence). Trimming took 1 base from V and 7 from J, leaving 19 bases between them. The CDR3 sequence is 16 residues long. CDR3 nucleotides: TGTGCCAGCAGTTTATTAGGGGTGGGCAACTGGGATGAAGCTTTCTTT. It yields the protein CASSLLGVGNWDEAFF.

CDR3 sequence reads: CASSPGTNSGNTIYF. In DNA, the CDR3 is TGTGCCAGCTCACCGGGCACCAACTCTGGAAACACCATATATTTT. The genes are TRBV18 and TRBJ1-3; D remains ambiguous. V was clipped by 3 bases and J by 0 bases, with 9 bases between them. The CDR3 loop spans 15 amino acids. The V gene's germline CDR1 is KGHSH and CDR2 LQKENI.

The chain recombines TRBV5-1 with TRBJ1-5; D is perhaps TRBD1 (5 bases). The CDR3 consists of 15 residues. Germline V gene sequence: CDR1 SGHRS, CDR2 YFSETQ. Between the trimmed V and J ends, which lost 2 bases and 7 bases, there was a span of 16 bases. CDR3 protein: CASSFGSGEGQPQHF. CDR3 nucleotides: TGCGCCAGCAGCTTCGGCTCGGGGGAAGGACAGCCCCAGCATTTT.

CDR3 bases: TGTGCCAGCAGTTTTGGCGCGGGCCGCACAGATACGCAGTATTTT. Translated: CASSFGAGRTDTQYF. The chain employs TRBV27 and TRBJ2-3; D might be TRBD2 (5 bases). From germline, CDR1 is MNHEY and CDR2 SMNVEV (reference sequence). The CDR3 runs 15 residues. The V and J ends lost 3 bases and 1 base respectively, with 11 bases between them.

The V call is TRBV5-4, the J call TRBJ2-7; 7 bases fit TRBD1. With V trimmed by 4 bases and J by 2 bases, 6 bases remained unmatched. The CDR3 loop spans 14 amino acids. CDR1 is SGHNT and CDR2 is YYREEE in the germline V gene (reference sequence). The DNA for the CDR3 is TGTGCCAGCAGCGACCGGGACAGAGCCTACGAGCAGTACTTC. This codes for CASSDRDRAYEQYF.

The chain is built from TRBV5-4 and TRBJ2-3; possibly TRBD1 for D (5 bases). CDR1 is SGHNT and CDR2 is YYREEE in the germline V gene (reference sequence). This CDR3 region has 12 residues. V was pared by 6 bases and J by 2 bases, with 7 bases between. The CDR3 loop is CASKGITDTQYF. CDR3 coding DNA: TGTGCCAGCAAGGGGATCACAGATACGCAGTATTTT.

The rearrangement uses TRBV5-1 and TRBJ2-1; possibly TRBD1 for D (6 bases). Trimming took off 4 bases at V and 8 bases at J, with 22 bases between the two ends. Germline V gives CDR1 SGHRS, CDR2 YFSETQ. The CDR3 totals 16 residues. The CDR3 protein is CASSRGSPLQGDEQFF. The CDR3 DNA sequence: TGCGCCAGCAGCAGGGGGTCCCCTTTACAGGGCGATGAGCAGTTCTTC.

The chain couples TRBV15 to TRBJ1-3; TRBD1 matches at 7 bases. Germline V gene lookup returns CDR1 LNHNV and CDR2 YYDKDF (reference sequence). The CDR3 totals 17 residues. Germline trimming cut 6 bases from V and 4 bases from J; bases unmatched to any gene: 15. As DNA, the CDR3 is TGTGCCACCAGAGCCGGGACAGTACCCGGGAGGGGAAACACCATATATTTT. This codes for CATRAGTVPGRGNTIYF.

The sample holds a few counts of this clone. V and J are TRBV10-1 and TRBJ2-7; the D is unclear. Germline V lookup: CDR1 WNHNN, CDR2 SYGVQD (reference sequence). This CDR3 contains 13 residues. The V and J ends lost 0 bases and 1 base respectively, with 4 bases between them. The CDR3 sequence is CASSESPSYEQYF. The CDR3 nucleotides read TGCGCCAGCAGTGAGTCGCCTTCCTACGAGCAGTACTTC.

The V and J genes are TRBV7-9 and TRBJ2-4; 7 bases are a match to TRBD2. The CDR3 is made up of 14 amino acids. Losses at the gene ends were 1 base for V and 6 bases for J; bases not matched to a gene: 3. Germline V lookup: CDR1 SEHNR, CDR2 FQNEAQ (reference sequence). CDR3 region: CASSLGLAVNIQYF. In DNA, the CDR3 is TGTGCCAGCAGCTTAGGTCTAGCGGTAAACATTCAGTACTTC.

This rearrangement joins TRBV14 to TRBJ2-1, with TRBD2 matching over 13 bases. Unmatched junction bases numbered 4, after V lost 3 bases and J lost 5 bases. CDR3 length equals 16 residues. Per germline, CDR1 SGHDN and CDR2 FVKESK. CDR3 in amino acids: CASSQRTSGGNNEQFF. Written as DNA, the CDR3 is TGTGCCAGCAGCCAGCGGACTAGCGGGGGTAACAATGAGCAGTTCTTC.

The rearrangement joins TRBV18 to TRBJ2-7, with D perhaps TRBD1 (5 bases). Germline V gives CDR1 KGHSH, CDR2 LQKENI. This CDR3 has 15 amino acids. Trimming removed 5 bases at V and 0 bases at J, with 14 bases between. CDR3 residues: CASSITGQSSYEQYF. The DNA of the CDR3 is TGTGCCAGCTCAATCACAGGTCAAAGCTCCTACGAGCAGTACTTC.